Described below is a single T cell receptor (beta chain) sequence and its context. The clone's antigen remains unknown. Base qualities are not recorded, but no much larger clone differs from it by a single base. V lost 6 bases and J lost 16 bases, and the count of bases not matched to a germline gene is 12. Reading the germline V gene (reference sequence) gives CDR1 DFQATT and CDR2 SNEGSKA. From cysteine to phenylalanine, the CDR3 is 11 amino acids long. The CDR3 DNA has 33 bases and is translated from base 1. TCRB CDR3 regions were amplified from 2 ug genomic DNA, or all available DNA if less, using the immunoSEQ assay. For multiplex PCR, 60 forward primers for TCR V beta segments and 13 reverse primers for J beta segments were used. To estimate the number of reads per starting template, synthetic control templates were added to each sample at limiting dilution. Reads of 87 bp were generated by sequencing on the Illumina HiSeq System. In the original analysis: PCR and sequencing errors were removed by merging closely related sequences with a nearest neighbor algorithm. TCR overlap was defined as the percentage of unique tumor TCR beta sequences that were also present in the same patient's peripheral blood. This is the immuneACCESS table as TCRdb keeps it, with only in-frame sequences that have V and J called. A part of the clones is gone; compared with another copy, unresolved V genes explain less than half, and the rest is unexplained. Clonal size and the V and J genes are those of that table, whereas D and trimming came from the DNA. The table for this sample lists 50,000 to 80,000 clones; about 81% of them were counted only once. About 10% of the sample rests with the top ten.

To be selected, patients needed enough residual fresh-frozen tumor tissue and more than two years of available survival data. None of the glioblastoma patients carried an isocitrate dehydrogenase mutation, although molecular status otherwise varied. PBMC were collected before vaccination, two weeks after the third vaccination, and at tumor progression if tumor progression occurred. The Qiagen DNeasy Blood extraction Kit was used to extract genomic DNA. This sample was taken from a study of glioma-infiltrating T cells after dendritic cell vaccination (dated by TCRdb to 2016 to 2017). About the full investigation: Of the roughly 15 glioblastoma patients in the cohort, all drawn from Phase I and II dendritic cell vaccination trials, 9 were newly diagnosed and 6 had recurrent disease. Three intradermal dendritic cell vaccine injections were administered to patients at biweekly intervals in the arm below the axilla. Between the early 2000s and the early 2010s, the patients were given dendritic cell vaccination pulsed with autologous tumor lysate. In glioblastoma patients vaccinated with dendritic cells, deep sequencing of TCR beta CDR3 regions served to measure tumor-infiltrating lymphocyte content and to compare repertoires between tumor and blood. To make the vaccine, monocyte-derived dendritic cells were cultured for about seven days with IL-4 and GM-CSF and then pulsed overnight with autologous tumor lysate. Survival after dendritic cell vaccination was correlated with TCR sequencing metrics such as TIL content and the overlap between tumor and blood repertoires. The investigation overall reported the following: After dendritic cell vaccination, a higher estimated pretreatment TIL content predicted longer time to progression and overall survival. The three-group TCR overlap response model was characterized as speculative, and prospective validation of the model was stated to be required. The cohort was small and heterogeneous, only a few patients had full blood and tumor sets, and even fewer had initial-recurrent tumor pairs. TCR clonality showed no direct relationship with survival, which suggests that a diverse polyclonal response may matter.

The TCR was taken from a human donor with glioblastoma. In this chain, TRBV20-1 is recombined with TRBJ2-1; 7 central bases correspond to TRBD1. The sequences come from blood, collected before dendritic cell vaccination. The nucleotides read TGCAGTGCCCCGAGCGAGACAGGGCGATTCTTC. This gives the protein CSAPSETGRFF.